The 5 T cell receptor beta chains given below trace back to one sample, sequenced in a study of beta chain features in type 1 diabetes. The sequenced template was cDNA made from the entire isolated RNA. Some clones are missing from TCRdb's copy, which holds only in-frame ones; the method was immunoSEQ multiplex PCR. The sample holds about 320,000 clones, around 13% seen once. Sequencing input: central memory CD4+ T cells from blood. The receptors come from a man aged 25 to 40 in good health.

The rearrangement uses TRBV12-2 and TRBJ2-5; TRBD2, as called in the table, went unchecked against the DNA. TRBV12-2 represents a pseudogene. CDR3 size: 16 residues. CDR3 in DNA: TGTGCCAGCAGCCAGAGACTAGCGGGACCTCAGGTGGCCCAGTACTTC. This gives the protein CASSQRLAGPQVAQYF.

A remark on this clone: Other nucleotide sequences from this sample produce the same CDR3. CDR3: CASSVGGTGELFF. The DNA for the CDR3 is TGTGCCAGCAGCGTAGGAGGGACCGGGGAGCTGTTTTTT. This chain uses TRBV9 with TRBJ2-2; D perhaps matches TRBD2 (5 bases). Trimming shortened V by 0 bases and J by 5 bases, and 5 bases separated the two germline ends. The germline V gene has CDR1 SGDLS and CDR2 YYNGEE. The length of the CDR3 is 13 residues.

A note on this clone: In this CDR3 the conserved last residue, phenylalanine or tryptophan, is missing, so a read error is likely. No DNA is shown, since the ends of the CDR3 on it are uncertain; the CDR3 is the one TCRdb lists. The rearrangement joins TRBV6-1 to TRBJ1-4. Germline lookup yields CDR1 MNHNS and CDR2 SASEGT. The CDR3 is 10 residues long, ends included. CDR3 residues: CASNDVPVRI.

This clone appeared a few times. V is TRBV7-8 and J is TRBJ2-3, with 8 bases aligning to TRBD2. CDR3 length: 17 residues. Trimming removed 5 bases from V and 0 bases from J; junction bases left unmatched: 10. Looked up from germline, CDR1 is SGHVS and CDR2 is FQNEAQ. The CDR3 protein is CASSRAGGRSSTDTQYF. The CDR3 coding sequence is TGTGCCAGCAGCCGGGCTGGCGGGAGGTCTAGCACAGATACGCAGTATTTT.

In its sample, this clone was seen a few times. The rearrangement uses TRBV27 and TRBJ2-3; possible D gene TRBD1, 5 bases. This CDR3 contains 14 residues. CDR1 is MNHEY, CDR2 SMNVEV, per germline (reference sequence). The V gene lost 7 bases and the J gene lost 5 bases, with 16 bases spanning the gap. The CDR3: CASTSQGMIDTQYF. The CDR3 nucleotides are TGTGCCAGCACCTCTCAGGGCATGATAGATACGCAGTATTTT.